The 28 T cell receptor beta chains listed next were all sequenced from one sample in a study of T cell responses to AZD1222 COVID-19 vaccine. The protocol was immunoSEQ multiplex PCR, while the TCRdb copy is restricted to in-frame clones and leaves out a portion. The table records approximately 110,000 clones, roughly nine tenths of them present only once. The sample was peripheral blood, taken on day 0 of AZD1222 vaccination. These receptor sequences come from an adult in good health.

V and J are TRBV7-8 and TRBJ1-4; weak D call: TRBD1 (5 bases). V shed 5 bases and J shed 5 bases, with 18 bases lying between them. This CDR3 is 16 amino acids long. Per germline, CDR1 SGHVS and CDR2 FQNEAQ. CDR3 region: CASSDPRAGGNEKLFF. The DNA for the CDR3 is TGTGCCAGCAGCGACCCCCGGGCGGGGGGGAATGAAAAACTGTTTTTT.

About this clone: This same CDR3 is encoded by further DNA sequences in the sample. The V call is TRBV12-3 or TRBV12-4, the J call TRBJ2-7; unclear D gene. The CDR3 consists of 12 residues. V was pared by 3 bases and J by 3 bases, with 6 bases between. CDR3 sequence: CASSLGSYEQYF. As DNA, the CDR3 is TGTGCCAGCAGTTTGGGCAGCTACGAGCAGTACTTC.

The chain is built from TRBV24-1 and TRBJ2-1; D remains ambiguous. The germline V gene has CDR1 KGHDR and CDR2 SFDVKD. Trimming stripped 8 bases from V and 6 bases from J, with 7 bases between. This CDR3 has 11 amino acids. This CDR3 is CATNRGNEQFF. The CDR3 coding sequence is TGTGCCACCAACCGAGGCAATGAGCAGTTCTTC.

V usage is TRBV6-1 and J usage is TRBJ1-5, with 12 positions matching TRBD1. CDR1 is MNHNS and CDR2 is SASEGT in the germline V gene. CDR3 length: 18 amino acids. Trimming took 2 bases from V and 4 from J; bases not matched to a gene: 9. The chain's CDR3 is CASSERVPGQGANQPQHF. In DNA, the CDR3 is TGTGCCAGCAGTGAAAGAGTCCCGGGACAGGGGGCGAATCAGCCCCAGCATTTT.

This clone has a single count. The chain couples TRBV6-5 to TRBJ2-2, with 10 bases aligning to TRBD2. Germline V lookup: CDR1 MNHEY, CDR2 SVGAGI. Losses at the gene ends were 4 bases for V and 5 bases for J; bases not matched to a gene: 7. This CDR3 is 16 amino acids long. The CDR3 spells CASSSSGGTPTGELFF. In nucleotides, the CDR3 is TGTGCCAGCAGTTCTAGCGGGGGCACTCCGACCGGGGAGCTGTTTTTT.

This chain joins TRBV2 and TRBJ1-5; D unclear. This CDR3 has 12 amino acids. With 7 bases removed from V and 4 bases from J, the gap between germline ends came to 8 bases. Germline V gene data show CDR1 as SNHLY and CDR2 as FYNNEI. This chain's CDR3 is CASKGENQPQHF. CDR3 bases: TGTGCCAGCAAGGGCGAAAATCAGCCCCAGCATTTT. Full variable domain (rest looked up from reference TRBV2 and TRBJ1-5): EPEVTQTPSHQVTQMGQEVILRCVPISNHLYFYWYRQILGQKVEFLVSFYNNEISEKSEIFDDQFSVERPDGSNFTLKIRSTKLEDSAMYFCASKGENQPQHFGDGTRLSIL.

This chain uses TRBV27 with TRBJ1-2; TRBD1 agrees at 9 bases. The CDR3 has 16 residues. Trimming at V came to 0 bases and at J to 2 bases, leaving 4 bases not matched to a gene. In germline, CDR1 is MNHEY, CDR2 SMNVEV (reference sequence). The CDR3 loop is CASSLSGTGWNYGYTF. The CDR3 DNA sequence: TGTGCCAGCAGTTTATCCGGGACAGGGTGGAACTATGGCTACACCTTC.

The chain combines TRBV6-5 with TRBJ1-5; D is unresolved. Trimming removed 2 bases at V and 9 bases at J, with 11 bases between. Germline V gene lookup returns CDR1 MNHEY and CDR2 SVGAGI. There are 13 residues in the CDR3. The CDR3 loop is CASSYPTVLPQHF. CDR3 sequence (DNA): TGTGCCAGCAGTTACCCTACAGTGCTGCCCCAGCATTTT.

Of note for this clone: Different DNA sequences within this sample yield the same CDR3. This rearrangement joins TRBV30 to TRBJ2-7; 7 bases are a match to TRBD1. This CDR3 region has 14 residues. Germline trimming cut 3 bases from V and 0 bases from J; bases unmatched to any gene: 5. Germline CDR1 GTSNPN, CDR2 SVGIG (reference sequence). The CDR3, as DNA: TGTGCCTGGAGAAGGACAGGCAGCTCCTACGAGCAGTACTTC. Translated: CAWRRTGSSYEQYF.

The chain is built from TRBV19 and TRBJ1-2; 8 positions agree with TRBD1. The CDR3 loop spans 12 amino acids. V lost 9 bases, J lost 5 bases, and 5 bases stayed unmatched. Germline assignment: CDR1 LNHDA and CDR2 SQIVND (reference sequence). Here the CDR3 DNA reads TGTGCCAGCCGACAGGGGAGATATGGCTACACCTTC. Translated, it gives CASRQGRYGYTF.

This chain links TRBV28 with TRBJ1-2, with no clear D. The CDR3 loop spans 15 amino acids. Trimming removed 1 base from V and 4 bases from J, with 13 bases in between. From germline, CDR1 is MDHEN and CDR2 SYDVKM. CDR3 in amino acids: CASSLSVSGLYGYTF. In DNA form, the CDR3 reads TGTGCCAGCAGTTTATCCGTCTCCGGCCTCTATGGCTACACCTTC.

V is TRBV5-1 and J is TRBJ2-7, with TRBD2 identical over 9 bases. Germline V gene sequence: CDR1 SGHRS, CDR2 YFSETQ. After removal of 1 base from V and 1 base from J, the junction contained 3 bases not matched to a gene. The CDR3 sequence is 15 residues long. The CDR3 loop reads CASSLPSGVSYEQYF. CDR3 DNA sequence: TGCGCCAGCAGCTTGCCTAGCGGGGTATCCTACGAGCAGTACTTC.

This clone appeared a single time. This chain joins TRBV12-3 or TRBV12-4 and TRBJ2-1, with D hard to call. There are 12 residues in the CDR3. Deletions cut 3 bases from V and 9 bases from J, with 9 bases between. In DNA, the CDR3 is TGTGCCAGCAGTTTTCTAAGAGCTGAGCAGTTCTTC. Its translation: CASSFLRAEQFF.

The chain carries TRBV6-5 and TRBJ2-7; 7 bases align to TRBD1. Germline-derived CDR1 and CDR2 are MNHEY and SVGAGI. V shed 2 bases and J 4 bases; nucleotides not matched to a gene: 2. This CDR3 contains 13 residues. The CDR3: CASSYTGEYEQYF. In DNA, the CDR3 is TGTGCCAGCAGTTACACAGGGGAGTACGAGCAGTACTTC.

CDR3: CASTSGTSGGGTQYF. The CDR3 nucleotides are TGTGCCTCGACGTCGGGGACTAGCGGAGGGGGAACCCAGTACTTC. The V and J genes are TRBV30 and TRBJ2-5; 11 bases line up with TRBD2. The CDR3 loop spans 15 amino acids. From germline, CDR1 is GTSNPN and CDR2 SVGIG (reference sequence). J lost 8 bases, V lost 7 bases, and 15 bases had no gene match.

This chain joins TRBV15 and TRBJ2-1; D not resolved. The CDR3 loop spans 11 amino acids. Trimming took 6 bases from V and 5 from J, leaving 5 bases between them. Germline V gene data show CDR1 as LNHNV and CDR2 as YYDKDF (reference sequence). The CDR3 DNA reads TGTGCCACCAGAAAAGACAATGAGCAGTTCTTC. It codes for CATRKDNEQFF.

V and J are TRBV11-2 and TRBJ2-7, with a tentative D call TRBD1 (6 bases). The CDR3 loop spans 15 amino acids. The germline CDR1 and CDR2 sequences are SGHAT and FQNNGV. V was clipped by 5 bases and J by 0 bases, with 14 bases between them. The CDR3, as DNA: TGTGCCAGCAGCCCCGGACCGGACAGCTCCTACGAGCAGTACTTC. Translating it yields CASSPGPDSSYEQYF.

This clone was counted once. V is TRBV24-1 and J is TRBJ2-1; 11 nucleotides line up with TRBD2. The CDR3 covers 16 residues. The junction had 4 bases not matched to a gene; V was cut back by 3 bases and J by 4 bases. Per the germline V gene, CDR1 is KGHDR and CDR2 is SFDVKD. CDR3 nucleotides: TGTGCCACCAGTGATACTAGCGGGAGAGATTACAATGAGCAGTTCTTC. This codes for CATSDTSGRDYNEQFF.

The chain uses TRBV19 and TRBJ1-2; no definite D call. CDR1 LNHDA and CDR2 SQIVND come from the germline V gene (reference sequence). V was cut by 7 bases and J by 7 bases, with 22 bases left in between. The CDR3 has 15 residues. The CDR3 here is CASTSSHGTLVGYTF. In DNA, the CDR3 is TGTGCCAGTACCAGCTCCCACGGCACATTGGTTGGCTACACCTTC.

The chain links TRBV19 to TRBJ2-7; TRBD1 matches at 7 bases. Germline V CDR1 and CDR2: LNHDA, SQIVND (reference sequence). J gave up 3 bases and V 7 bases, and 9 bases lay outside the gene matches. The length of the CDR3 is 14 residues. The CDR3 loop reads CASKLRGGHYEQYF. CDR3 nucleotide sequence: TGTGCCAGTAAGTTGAGAGGGGGCCACTACGAGCAGTACTTC.

The rearrangement joins TRBV21-1 to TRBJ1-2; the D call in the table, TRBD1, was not verified against the DNA. TRBV21-1 is classified as a pseudogene. There are 16 residues in the CDR3. The CDR3 protein is CASRHDTDTANYGYTF. CDR3 bases: TGTGCCAGCAGACACGACACCGACACCGCTAACTATGGCTACACCTTC.

This chain uses TRBV19 with TRBJ2-2, with D uncertain. Germline V gene lookup returns CDR1 LNHDA and CDR2 SQIVND (reference sequence). V lost 1 base and J 7 bases, leaving 16 bases between the germline ends. The CDR3 covers 16 residues. CDR3 protein: CASSIVARPLGGELFF. CDR3 in DNA: TGTGCCAGTAGTATAGTCGCTCGGCCCTTAGGCGGGGAGCTGTTTTTT.

This clone showed up just a few times. The rearrangement uses TRBV6-1 and TRBJ1-2, with D hard to call. The germline gives CDR1 MNHNS, CDR2 SASEGT. This CDR3 is 18 amino acids long. V dropped 2 bases and J dropped 0 bases, with 19 bases sitting between them. In DNA form, the CDR3 reads TGTGCCAGCAGTGAAAGTGGGATGATGGGAACAGCTAACTATGGCTACACCTTC. Its protein is CASSESGMMGTANYGYTF.

This clone came up a few times. The V gene is TRBV2, the J gene TRBJ1-2; 8 bases fit TRBD1. This CDR3 comprises 13 residues. CDR1 and CDR2 from the germline V gene are SNHLY and FYNNEI. After removal of 5 bases from V and 6 bases from J, the junction contained 5 bases not matched to a gene. The CDR3 DNA follows: TGTGCCAGCAGTTTGACAGGGGCGGATGGCTACACCTTC. It yields the protein CASSLTGADGYTF. Combining the CDR3 with reference TRBV2 and TRBJ1-2 gives the whole variable domain EPEVTQTPSHQVTQMGQEVILRCVPISNHLYFYWYRQILGQKVEFLVSFYNNEISEKSEIFDDQFSVERPDGSNFTLKIRSTKLEDSAMYFCASSLTGADGYTFGSGTRLTVV.

This chain links TRBV12-5 with TRBJ2-1, with a possible D match to TRBD1 (5 bases). V lost 1 base, J lost 2 bases, and 15 bases lay in between. The CDR3 is made up of 17 amino acids. From germline, CDR1 is LGHNT and CDR2 FRNRAP. Here the CDR3 DNA reads TGTGCTAGTGGTTTGGGGAAGGGGCAGGATGCCTACAATGAGCAGTTCTTC. It translates to CASGLGKGQDAYNEQFF.

This chain links TRBV7-9 with TRBJ2-1, with D possibly matching TRBD2 (6 bases). Germline V CDR1 and CDR2: SEHNR, FQNEAQ (reference sequence). This CDR3 comprises 14 residues. Trimming stripped 3 bases from V and 5 bases from J, with 11 bases between. CDR3 protein: CASSLGRDHNEQFF. The CDR3 nucleotides are TGTGCCAGCAGCTTGGGGCGGGACCACAATGAGCAGTTCTTC. The complete variable domain, with remaining parts taken from reference TRBV7-9 and TRBJ2-1, reads DTGVSQNPRHKITKRGQNVTFRCDPISEHNRLYWYRQTLGQGPEFLTYFQNEAQLEKSRLLSDRFSAERPKGSFSTLEIQRTEQGDSAMYLCASSLGRDHNEQFFGPGTRLTVL.

The chain links TRBV28 to TRBJ1-3; D remains unclear. Between the trimmed V and J ends, which lost 3 bases and 2 bases, there was a span of 8 bases. The length of the CDR3 is 14 residues. The germline CDR1 and CDR2 sequences are MDHEN and SYDVKM. The CDR3 region has the DNA TGTGCCAGCAGTTTTGGAGGGCCTGGAAACACCATATATTTT. It yields the protein CASSFGGPGNTIYF.

This chain uses TRBV6-5 with TRBJ2-1, with 11 bases aligning to TRBD2. CDR1 is MNHEY, CDR2 SVGAGI, per germline. Trimming took 10 bases from V and 8 from J; bases not matched to a gene: 7. The CDR3 has 13 residues. The CDR3 loop is CAILAGGEDEQFF. CDR3 DNA: TGTGCCATCCTAGCGGGGGGTGAGGATGAGCAGTTCTTC.